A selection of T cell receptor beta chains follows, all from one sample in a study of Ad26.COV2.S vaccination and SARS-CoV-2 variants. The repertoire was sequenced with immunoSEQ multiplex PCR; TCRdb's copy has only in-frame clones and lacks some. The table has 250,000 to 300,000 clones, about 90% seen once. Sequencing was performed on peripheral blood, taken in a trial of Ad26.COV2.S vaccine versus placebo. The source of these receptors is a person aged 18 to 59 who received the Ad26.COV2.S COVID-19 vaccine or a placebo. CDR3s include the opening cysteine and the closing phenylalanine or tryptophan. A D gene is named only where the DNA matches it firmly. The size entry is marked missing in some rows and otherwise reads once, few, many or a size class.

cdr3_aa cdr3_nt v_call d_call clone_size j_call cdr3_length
CASSLSGQPQHF TGTGCCAGCAGCTTGAGCGGGCAGCCCCAGCATTTT TRBV5-6 . . TRBJ1-5 12
CASSVDQETQYF TGTGCCAGCAGCGTAGACCAAGAGACCCAGTACTTC TRBV9 . . TRBJ2-5 12
CASSYLTGGTEAFF TGTGCCAGCAGTTACCTGACAGGGGGAACTGAAGCTTTCTTT TRBV6-6 TRBD1 . TRBJ1-1 14
CASSPKATAMNTEAFF TGTGCCAGCAGCCCCAAGGCGACAGCCATGAACACTGAAGCTTTCTTT TRBV7-4 . . TRBJ1-1 16
CASSQVLGAAGTEAFF TGCGCCAGCAGCCAAGTATTGGGGGCCGCGGGCACTGAAGCTTTCTTT TRBV4-3 . . TRBJ1-1 16
CASSQVSGLRGRDGETQYF TGCGCCAGCAGCCAAGTATCTGGTTTAAGGGGGAGGGACGGAGAGACCCAGTACTTC TRBV4-1 . . TRBJ2-5 19
CASRDGGGSEAFF TGTGCCAGCAGGGACGGGGGTGGATCTGAAGCTTTCTTT TRBV5-6 . . TRBJ1-1 13
CASSPGQGADTEAFF TGCGCCAGCAGTCCGGGACAGGGGGCGGACACTGAAGCTTTCTTT TRBV10-1 TRBD1 many TRBJ1-1 15
CASSAGTGIMTNEKLFF TGTGCCAGCAGCGCGGGGACAGGGATCATGACTAATGAAAAACTGTTTTTT TRBV9 TRBD1 . TRBJ1-4 17
CASQTGHEQFF TGTGCCAGCCAAACAGGACATGAGCAGTTCTTC TRBV5-6 . . TRBJ2-1 11
CASSRTGENSPLHF TGTGCCAGCAGTCGGACAGGGGAGAATTCACCCCTCCACTTT TRBV6-5 TRBD1 once TRBJ1-6 14
CASSLHGTASNYGYTF TGTGCCAGCAGCTTACACGGGACAGCCTCTAACTATGGCTACACCTTC TRBV7-2 TRBD1 . TRBJ1-2 16
CASSIGRRDTEAFF TGTGCCAGTAGTATCGGCCGACGAGACACTGAAGCTTTCTTT TRBV19 . . TRBJ1-1 14
CSVGGAENSYEQYF TGCAGCGTGGGGGGTGCAGAGAACTCCTACGAGCAGTACTTC TRBV29-1 . once TRBJ2-7 14
CSASDAETQYF TGCAGTGCTTCGGACGCAGAGACCCAGTACTTC TRBV20-1 . . TRBJ2-5 11
CASSSGTGLAEQYF TGCGCCAGCAGCTCCGGGACAGGGTTGGCCGAGCAGTACTTC TRBV5-1 TRBD1 . TRBJ2-7 14
CASSLNSAAGGRGEKLFF TGTGCCAGCAGCTTAAACTCGGCTGCAGGGGGCAGGGGGGAAAAACTGTTTTTT TRBV11-2 TRBD1 . TRBJ1-4 18